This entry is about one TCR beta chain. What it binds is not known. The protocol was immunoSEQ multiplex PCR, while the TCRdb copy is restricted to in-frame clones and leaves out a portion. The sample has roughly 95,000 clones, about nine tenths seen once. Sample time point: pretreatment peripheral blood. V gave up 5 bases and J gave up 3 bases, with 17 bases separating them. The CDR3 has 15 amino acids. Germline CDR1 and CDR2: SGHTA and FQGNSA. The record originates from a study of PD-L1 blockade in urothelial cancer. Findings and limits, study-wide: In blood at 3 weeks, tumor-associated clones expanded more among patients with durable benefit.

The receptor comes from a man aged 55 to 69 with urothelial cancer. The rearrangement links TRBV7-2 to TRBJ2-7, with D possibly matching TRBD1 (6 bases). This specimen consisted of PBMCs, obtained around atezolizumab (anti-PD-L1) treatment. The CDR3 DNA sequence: TGTGCCAGCAGCCAACAGGGCGGTGTCGGCTACGAGCAGTACTTC. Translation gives CASSQQGGVGYEQYF.